The T cell receptor beta chain described here comes from a study of naive and memory T cell subsets. A note on this clonotype: The antigen is not known.

Two oligonucleotides, mixed equimolar, formed the beta constant-region primer covering TRBC1 and TRBC2. Nested alpha and beta constant-region primers with the SP2 primer drove four PCR rounds on ligated cDNA. A 12-nucleotide UMI and the SP2 primer were added to the cDNA 3' end by oligonucleotide ligation. Via MiXCR, TCRdb re-called the UMI-ligation and nested PCR reads, giving one row per CDR3 protein. The sample includes about 100,000 distinct CDR3 sequences, more than 12% of them seen just once. Trimming stripped 8 bases from V and 1 base from J, with 13 bases between. This CDR3 has 14 amino acids. Findings and caveats of the study: A few larger clonotypes appeared in naive repertoires, especially CD8, possibly memory cells re-expressing CD45RA. There was no ground truth to check naive and memory subset results.

This chain links TRBV12-3 or TRBV12-4 with TRBJ2-3, with no clear D. The sequenced sample was naive CD8+ T cells from blood. The receptor was isolated from a human donor in good health. CDR3 DNA sequence: TGTGCCAGCGGGGTGAGAGCCGGCACAGATACGCAGTATTTT. Translated, it gives CASGVRAGTDTQYF.